This section outlines one TCR beta chain sequence together with its context. Antigen specificity is unknown. Germline CDR1 MNHEY, CDR2 SVGAGI. V lost 6 bases, J lost 0 bases, and 12 bases lay in between. The CDR3 is 15 amino acids. This record belongs to a study of Ad26.COV2.S vaccination and SARS-CoV-2 variants. Findings of the study overall: Placebo recipients had lower spike-specific TCR breadth than vaccine recipients. The TCR breadth and depth analyses may have produced an underestimate of total T cell responses. Breadth of non-spike TCRs did not differ between vaccinees and placebo recipients.

Profiling relied on immunoSEQ multiplex PCR, and the TCRdb table lists in-frame clones only, not all of them. Of a few hundred thousand clones listed, 70% to 90% are singletons. Noted treatment: roughly 18 received Ad26.COV2.S at low or high dose, single or two shots; roughly 5 received placebo; per-sample allocation not given. Day 63 following the first vaccine or placebo injection was when the samples were taken. In Boston, an adult donor aged 18-55 years took part. The sample here was peripheral blood, taken in a trial of Ad26.COV2.S vaccine versus placebo. The chain combines TRBV6-5 with TRBJ1-5; D ambiguous. The sequence was obtained from a person aged 18-60 years who received the Ad26.COV2.S COVID-19 vaccine or a placebo. The CDR3 spells CASSGTRNSNQPQHF. DNA for the CDR3: TGTGCCAGCAGCGGAACCAGGAATAGCAATCAGCCCCAGCATTTT.